The 19 T cell receptor beta chains below all came from one sample that was sequenced in a study of blood T cell repertoires in COVID-19. Measured with immunoSEQ multiplex PCR; TCRdb has only the in-frame clones, and not every one. The data show 70,000 to 95,000 clones, around 92% seen once. The sample was peripheral blood. The receptors come from a man aged 45-60 years with COVID-19, enrolled during active disease.

This chain links TRBV10-2 with TRBJ2-1; 8 bases match TRBD1. CDR3 size: 14 residues. J gave up 3 bases and V 6 bases, and 4 bases lay outside the gene matches. The germline gives CDR1 WSHSY, CDR2 SAAADI. CDR3 protein: CASRSGQGYNEQFF. CDR3 nucleotide sequence: TGCGCCAGCAGAAGTGGACAGGGCTACAATGAGCAGTTCTTC.

This clone was recorded only once. The J gene is TRBJ1-4, the V gene TRBV7-9, with TRBD1 matching over 10 bases. The CDR3 is 17 amino acids. Germline CDR1 reads SEHNR; CDR2 reads FQNEAQ (reference sequence). The J segment lost 7 bases and the V segment lost 1 base, leaving 9 bases of the junction unmatched. This CDR3 reads CASSLVGLTGGSEKLFF. CDR3 DNA: TGTGCCAGCAGCTTAGTGGGCTTGACAGGGGGCTCTGAAAAACTGTTTTTT.

Here the CDR3 DNA reads TGTGCCTCCTCGGGACTCCTCAACGAGCAGTACTTC. This sequence encodes CASSGLLNEQYF. This chain links TRBV7-8 with TRBJ2-7, with D perhaps TRBD2 (6 bases). The CDR3 is made up of 12 amino acids. Trimming took 11 bases from V and 5 from J, leaving 16 bases between them. The germline V gene has CDR1 SGHVS and CDR2 FQNEAQ.

V is TRBV6-1 and J is TRBJ1-2; TRBD1 matches 9 bases. The J segment lost 4 bases and the V segment lost 5 bases, leaving 11 bases of the junction unmatched. Germline-derived CDR1 and CDR2 are MNHNS and SASEGT. The CDR3 has 16 residues. The DNA for the CDR3 is TGTGCCAGCAGTCAAGAAGGGACAGGGTTAAGCTATGGCTACACCTTC. Its translation is CASSQEGTGLSYGYTF.

In this sample, this clone turned up a few times. The gene calls are TRBV5-4 and TRBJ2-2, with 8 bases fitting TRBD1. The CDR3 sequence is 16 residues long. The V gene's germline CDR1 is SGHNT and CDR2 YYREEE (reference sequence). J gave up 3 bases and V 4 bases, and 8 bases lay outside the gene matches. Here the CDR3 reads CASSLRTGRDTGELFF. The CDR3 nucleotides read TGTGCCAGCAGCCTACGGACAGGGAGAGACACCGGGGAGCTGTTTTTT.

The rearrangement uses TRBV12-3 or TRBV12-4 and TRBJ1-2; 7 bases align to TRBD1. The CDR3 contains 13 residues. V lost 5 bases, J lost 14 bases, and 14 bases stayed unmatched. CDR3 amino acids: CASSTRQGLERTF. CDR3 nucleotides: TGTGCCAGCAGTACGCGACAGGGCCTCGAGAGGACCTTC.

J is TRBJ1-2 and V is TRBV6-6; D ambiguous. Trimming stripped 2 bases from V and 8 bases from J, with 9 bases between. This CDR3 region has 12 residues. The V gene's germline CDR1 is MNHNY and CDR2 SVGAGI (reference sequence). CDR3 nucleotide sequence: TGTGCCAGCAGTTACGAGCGCCGGGGCTACACCTTC. The encoded protein is CASSYERRGYTF.

V is TRBV6-6 and J is TRBJ2-2; 9 bases are shared with TRBD1. The V and J ends lost 0 bases and 8 bases, in that order; junction bases with no gene match: 7. This CDR3 contains 16 residues. Germline CDR1 reads MNHNY; CDR2 reads SVGAGI (reference sequence). CDR3 coding DNA: TGTGCCAGCAGTTACTCGAACAGGGGGCTTCCGGGGGAGCTGTTTTTT. Protein: CASSYSNRGLPGELFF.

This sequence joins TRBV5-1 and TRBJ2-3; tentative D call: TRBD1 (6 bases). CDR1 and CDR2 from the germline V gene are SGHRS and YFSETQ. V was shortened by 0 bases and J by 2 bases, with 10 bases between the two germline ends. This CDR3 is built from 15 residues. The CDR3 DNA reads as TGCGCCAGCAGCTTGGTAGGGGACAACACAGATACGCAGTATTTT. It encodes CASSLVGDNTDTQYF.

The chain employs TRBV5-1 and TRBJ1-4; 8 nucleotides match TRBD1. J gave up 7 bases and V 5 bases, and 10 bases lay outside the gene matches. CDR3 size: 15 residues. The germline CDR1 and CDR2 sequences are SGHRS and YFSETQ. This CDR3 reads CASSFGQGGGEKLFF. The CDR3 region has the DNA TGCGCCAGCAGTTTTGGACAGGGAGGCGGTGAAAAACTGTTTTTT.

This clone was recorded only once. J is TRBJ1-5 and V is TRBV6-6, with D perhaps TRBD1 (5 bases). The CDR3 consists of 15 residues. Germline CDR1 MNHNY, CDR2 SVGAGI (reference sequence). The V and J ends lost 6 bases and 2 bases respectively, with 14 bases between them. In DNA, the CDR3 is TGTGCCAGCAGATCGACCGACAGTCGCAATCAGCCCCAGCATTTT. Protein: CASRSTDSRNQPQHF.

V and J are TRBV5-4 and TRBJ2-3, with a possible D match to TRBD1 (6 bases). V gave up 2 bases and J gave up 2 bases, with 15 bases separating them. Per germline, CDR1 SGHNT and CDR2 YYREEE (reference sequence). This CDR3 is built from 16 residues. In nucleotides, the CDR3 is TGTGCCAGCAGCTTAATTGGGGGCGTGAACACAGATACGCAGTATTTT. This encodes CASSLIGGVNTDTQYF.

The gene calls are TRBV3-1 (or the pseudogene TRBV3-2) and TRBJ1-2; 8 nucleotides match TRBD1. CDR3 length: 16 residues. Germline lookup yields CDR1 LGHDT and CDR2 YNNKEL (reference sequence). After removal of 4 bases from V and 3 bases from J, the junction contained 10 bases not matched to a gene. CDR3 sequence: CASSLHDRGNYYGYTF. DNA for the CDR3: TGTGCCAGCAGCCTACATGACAGGGGAAATTACTATGGCTACACCTTC.

The rearrangement links TRBV5-6 to TRBJ1-2; perhaps TRBD1 as D (5 bases). V was shortened by 2 bases and J by 4 bases, with 12 bases between the two germline ends. CDR3 length: 14 residues. The germline CDR1 and CDR2 sequences are SGHDT and YYEEEE. CDR3 DNA: TGTGCCAGCAGCTTAGGCGGGACCGTCTATGGCTACACCTTC. Translated: CASSLGGTVYGYTF.

The V call is TRBV11-2, the J call TRBJ1-2; no definite D call. Germline-derived CDR1 and CDR2 are SGHAT and FQNNGV. V was shortened by 4 bases and J by 4 bases, with 13 bases between the two germline ends. This CDR3 is 14 amino acids long. The CDR3 spells CASSSGRSPYGYTF. CDR3 coding DNA: TGTGCCAGCAGCTCAGGTCGGTCGCCCTATGGCTACACCTTC.

The CDR3 region is CASSQDQARGTQYF. CDR3 in DNA: TGTGCCAGCAGCCAAGATCAAGCCCGAGGTACGCAGTATTTT. J is TRBJ2-3 and V is TRBV14; D is uncertain. The CDR3 loop spans 14 amino acids. V shed 0 bases and J shed 8 bases, with 12 bases lying between them. CDR1 is SGHDN, CDR2 FVKESK, per germline.

The V gene is TRBV15, the J gene TRBJ2-3, with 11 bases identical to TRBD2. With 4 bases clipped from V and 4 bases from J, the junction kept 4 bases outside the gene matches. CDR3 length: 15 residues. Germline CDR1 reads LNHNV; CDR2 reads YYDKDF (reference sequence). The DNA of the CDR3 is TGTGCCACCAGCAAGTTTAGCGGGGGGGCAGATACGCAGTATTTT. Encoded protein: CATSKFSGGADTQYF.

The chain uses TRBV4-2 and TRBJ2-1; the D gene is possibly TRBD1 (6 bases). CDR3 length: 13 residues. The V end was cut by 2 bases, the J end by 6 bases, with 8 bases between. Germline lookup yields CDR1 LGHNA and CDR2 YNFKEQ. The CDR3 loop is CASSQQGTNEQFF. DNA for the CDR3: TGTGCCAGCAGCCAACAGGGGACCAATGAGCAGTTCTTC.

V is TRBV28 and J is TRBJ1-3; 7 bases align to TRBD1. V trimming: 5 bases; J trimming: 8 bases; junction bases outside the gene matches: 9. Per the germline V gene, CDR1 is MDHEN and CDR2 is SYDVKM. The CDR3 runs to 14 residues. The CDR3 reads CASSGQEPGDTIYF. The CDR3 nucleotides are TGTGCCAGCAGTGGACAGGAACCCGGAGACACCATATATTTT.